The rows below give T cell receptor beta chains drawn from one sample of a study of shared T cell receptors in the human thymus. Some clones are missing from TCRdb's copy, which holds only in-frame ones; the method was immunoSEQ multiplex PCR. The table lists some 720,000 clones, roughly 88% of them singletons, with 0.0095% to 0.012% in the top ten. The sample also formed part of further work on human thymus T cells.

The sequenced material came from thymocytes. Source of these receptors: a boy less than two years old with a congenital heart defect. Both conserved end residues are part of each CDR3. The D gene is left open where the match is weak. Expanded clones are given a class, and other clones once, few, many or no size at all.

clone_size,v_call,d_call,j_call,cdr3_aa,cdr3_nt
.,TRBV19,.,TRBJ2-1,CASSPMGGGGNEQFF,TGTGCCAGTAGTCCCATGGGCGGAGGCGGGAATGAGCAGTTCTTC
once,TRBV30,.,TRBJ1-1,CAWSPSGGGQDTEAFF,TGTGCCTGGAGTCCCTCCGGGGGGGGGCAGGACACTGAAGCTTTCTTT
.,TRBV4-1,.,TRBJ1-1,CASSQEGREQGANTEAFF,TGCGCCAGCAGCCAAGAAGGGAGGGAACAGGGTGCGAACACTGAAGCTTTCTTT
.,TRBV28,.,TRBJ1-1,CASTPLGTPNTEAFF,TGTGCCAGCACCCCACTCGGGACTCCAAACACTGAAGCTTTCTTT
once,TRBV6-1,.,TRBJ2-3,CASSDLPGLTDTQYF,TGTGCCAGCAGTGACCTCCCGGGACTTACAGATACGCAGTATTTT
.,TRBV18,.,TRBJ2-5,CASSPSTEQETQYF,TGTGCCAGCTCACCTTCGACAGAACAAGAGACCCAGTACTTC
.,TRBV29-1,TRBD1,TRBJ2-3,CSVAGTGNADTQYF,TGCAGCGTTGCCGGGACAGGTAACGCAGATACGCAGTATTTT
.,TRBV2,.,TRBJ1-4,CASRGLDCRSNEKLFF,TGTGCCAGCAGGGGCCTGGACTGCAGGTCGAATGAAAAACTGTTTTTT
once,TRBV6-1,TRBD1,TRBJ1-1,CASNGGARGPTEAFF,TGTGCCAGCAACGGAGGGGCCAGGGGGCCCACTGAAGCTTTCTTT
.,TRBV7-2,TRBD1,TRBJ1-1,CASSLMGQGRDTEAFF,TGTGCCAGCAGCTTAATGGGACAGGGGCGCGACACTGAAGCTTTCTTT
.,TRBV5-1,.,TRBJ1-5,CASSLVGPFSNQPQHF,TGCGCCAGCAGCTTGGTGGGGCCCTTTAGCAATCAGCCCCAGCATTTT
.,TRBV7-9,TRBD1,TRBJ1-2,CASSSRVFGQEGPPYGYTF,TGTGCCAGCAGCTCACGTGTTTTTGGACAGGAAGGCCCACCTTATGGCTACACCTTC
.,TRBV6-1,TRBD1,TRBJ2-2,CASIGQGGPGELFF,TGTGCCAGCATTGGACAGGGCGGGCCCGGGGAGCTGTTTTTT
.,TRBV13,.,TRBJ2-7,CASSYPGAYEQYF,TGTGCCAGCAGCTACCCAGGGGCCTACGAGCAGTACTTC
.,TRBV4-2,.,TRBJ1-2,CASSQERSNYGYTF,TGTGCCAGCAGCCAAGAGAGGTCTAACTATGGCTACACCTTC
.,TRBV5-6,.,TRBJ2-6,CASSFLQVTGANVLTF,TGTGCCAGCAGCTTCCTACAGGTTACTGGGGCCAACGTCCTGACTTTC
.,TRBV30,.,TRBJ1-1,CACLRGWAEAFF,TGTGCCTGCCTCCGGGGGTGGGCTGAAGCTTTCTTT
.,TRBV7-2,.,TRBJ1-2,CASSLERGAYGYTF,TGTGCCAGCAGCTTAGAACGGGGGGCCTATGGCTACACCTTC
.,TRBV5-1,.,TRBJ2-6,CASSPGTESSGANVLTF,TGCGCCAGCAGCCCGGGGACTGAGAGCTCTGGGGCCAACGTCCTGACTTTC
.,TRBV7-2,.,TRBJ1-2,CASSLVAETLNYGYTF,TGTGCCAGCAGCTTAGTTGCGGAGACCCTTAACTATGGCTACACCTTC
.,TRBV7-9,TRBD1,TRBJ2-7,CASSSRQGRHEQYF,TGTGCCAGCAGCTCCCGACAGGGTCGCCACGAGCAGTACTTC
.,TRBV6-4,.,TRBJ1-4,CASSDSYGKLFF,TGTGCCAGCAGTGACTCCTATGGTAAACTGTTTTTT
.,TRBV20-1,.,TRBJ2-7,CSAGRGYEQYF,TGCAGTGCCGGGCGGGGTTACGAGCAGTACTTC
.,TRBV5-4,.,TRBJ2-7,CASSPPLPYEQYF,TGTGCCAGCAGCCCCCCACTCCCCTACGAGCAGTACTTC
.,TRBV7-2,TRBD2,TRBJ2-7,CASSLTKDSGSFRICEQYF,TGTGCCAGCAGCTTAACTAAAGATAGCGGGAGCTTTCGGATTTGCGAGCAGTACTTC
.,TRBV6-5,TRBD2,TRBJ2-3,CASSYRSGSPDTQYF,TGTGCCAGCAGTTACCGAAGCGGGAGCCCAGATACGCAGTATTTT
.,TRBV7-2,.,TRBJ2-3,CASSFSRQGGPTDTQYF,TGTGCCAGCAGCTTTAGTCGTCAGGGAGGACCCACAGATACGCAGTATTTT
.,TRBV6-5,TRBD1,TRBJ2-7,CASRQGQGFYEQYF,TGTGCCAGCAGACAGGGACAGGGCTTCTACGAGCAGTACTTC
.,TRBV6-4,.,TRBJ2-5,CASSERQGGQETQYF,TGTGCCAGCAGTGAGCGACAGGGAGGACAAGAGACCCAGTACTTC
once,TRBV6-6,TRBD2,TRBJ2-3,CASSPRGWTDTQYF,TGTGCCAGCAGTCCGCGGGGGTGGACAGATACGCAGTATTTT
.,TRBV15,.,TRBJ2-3,CATSRETARSTDTQYF,TGTGCCACCAGCAGAGAGACAGCTCGGAGCACAGATACGCAGTATTTT